These 7 T cell receptor beta chains came from one sample sequenced in a study of shared clonotypes between healthy human individuals. Assay used: immunoSEQ multiplex PCR; TCRdb lists only in-frame clones, some missing. This table has some 790,000 clones, about two thirds appearing once. The source material was memory CD4+ T cells sorted from blood. As to subset: CD45RA-negative fraction. These receptor sequences come from a woman in her twenties or thirties in good health.

This sequence joins TRBV30 and TRBJ2-1, with D possibly TRBD2 on 5 matching bases. Germline V gene sequence: CDR1 GTSNPN, CDR2 SVGIG (reference sequence). V shed 1 base and J shed 4 bases, with 14 bases lying between them. The CDR3 consists of 15 residues. The CDR3 loop is CAWSASASRYNEQFF. CDR3 sequence (DNA): TGTGCCTGGAGTGCATCGGCTAGCCGATACAATGAGCAGTTCTTC.

J is TRBJ1-1 and V is TRBV5-1; 10 nucleotides match TRBD1. The CDR3 sequence is 16 residues long. The germline gives CDR1 SGHRS, CDR2 YFSETQ. Trimming cost V 4 bases and J 1 base; bases outside gene matches: 7. In nucleotides, the CDR3 is TGCGCCAGCAGCGCTCGACAGGGGGCGACGAACACTGAAGCTTTCTTT. It yields the protein CASSARQGATNTEAFF.

This clone was seen a handful of times. The V gene is TRBV30, the J gene TRBJ1-2; D is unresolved. CDR3 length: 12 residues. Germline values: CDR1 GTSNPN, CDR2 SVGIG (reference sequence). V was shortened by 3 bases and J by 2 bases, with 7 bases between the two germline ends. The CDR3 protein is CAWRGSNYGYTF. The CDR3 DNA sequence: TGTGCCTGGAGAGGGAGCAACTATGGCTACACCTTC.

This chain links TRBV29-1 with TRBJ1-1; a weak D match, TRBD1 (6 bases). Germline CDR1 is SQVTM and CDR2 is ANQGSEA. The CDR3 runs 12 residues. Trimming cost V 4 bases and J 6 bases, with 12 bases left between them. CDR3: CSVALGHSEAFF. In DNA form, the CDR3 reads TGCAGCGTTGCCCTGGGACACTCTGAAGCTTTCTTT.

The chain joins TRBV7-6 to TRBJ2-1, with 13 bases fitting TRBD2. Unmatched junction bases numbered 5, after V lost 6 bases and J lost 6 bases. The germline V gene encodes CDR1 SGHVS and CDR2 FNYEAQ. The CDR3 runs 15 residues. The CDR3 DNA reads as TGTGCCAGCAGAGAGTGGACTAGCGGGAGCAATGAGCAGTTCTTC. It yields the protein CASREWTSGSNEQFF. The complete variable domain, with remaining parts taken from reference TRBV7-6 and TRBJ2-1, reads GAGVSQSPRYKVTKRGQDVALRCDPISGHVSLYWYRQALGQGPEFLTYFNYEAQQDKSGLPNDRFSAERPEGSISTLTIQRTEQRDSAMYRCASREWTSGSNEQFFGPGTRLTVL.

This rearrangement joins TRBV7-9 to TRBJ2-3, with a weak D call TRBD1 (5 bases). CDR3 size: 15 residues. Trimming took off 5 bases at V and 2 bases at J, with 14 bases between the two ends. Germline values: CDR1 SEHNR, CDR2 FQNEAQ (reference sequence). CDR3 in DNA: TGTGCCAGCAGCCTCACAGGTCCCCACACAGATACGCAGTATTTT. Protein product: CASSLTGPHTDTQYF.

The J gene is TRBJ1-5, the V gene TRBV5-8; 8 bases line up with TRBD1. This CDR3 contains 16 residues. Trimming removed 0 bases from V and 0 bases from J; junction bases left unmatched: 2. CDR1 and CDR2 from the germline V gene are SGHTS and YDEGEE. CDR3 loop: CASSLGTGFSNQPQHF. The CDR3 DNA follows: TGTGCCAGCAGCTTGGGGACAGGGTTTAGCAATCAGCCCCAGCATTTT.